This TCR beta chain is from a study of blood T cell repertoires in COVID-19. Study background: The United States, Italy and Spain provided the acute and convalescent COVID-19 samples. PBMCs, B-cell-depleted T cells, or T cells were the source of the cDNA or gDNA that made up the material.

In the authors' methods: By means of reference gene primer amplification, nucleated cell counts were estimated. Assay: immunoSEQ multiplex PCR; the TCRdb copy retains only in-frame clones and omits some. V and J calls plus clone size are reproduced from that table; the DNA served to infer D and trimming. This table has about 120,000 clones, just over 70% appearing once. The CDR3 covers 15 residues. V dropped 5 bases and J dropped 0; count of bases not matched to a gene: 2. Looked up from germline, CDR1 is MDHEN and CDR2 is SYDVKM. This clonotype was sampled from a human donor with acute or convalescent COVID-19. The donor label of this sample is uncertain. The genes are TRBV28 and TRBJ2-2; 8 bases fit TRBD1. Sample: peripheral blood. In DNA form, the CDR3 reads TGTGCCAGCAGTCTGACAGGGGCGAACACCGGGGAGCTGTTTTTT. As protein: CASSLTGANTGELFF.